What follows are 19 T cell receptor beta chains derived from one specimen sequenced in a study of sequential checkpoint blockade in melanoma. Assay used: immunoSEQ multiplex PCR; TCRdb lists only in-frame clones, some missing. Of approximately 8,800 clones detected, around 50% appear once; the ten largest clones hold 15% to 20%. Stated treatment: randomized to nivolumab then ipilimumab (arm A) or the reverse (arm B). The sequenced sample was CD8+ T cells sorted from blood (inferred from file names), obtained from a patient given nivolumab and ipilimumab in sequence. These receptors were taken from a human donor with melanoma.

This clone has more than one count but fewer than ten. The rearrangement uses TRBV28 and TRBJ1-5; D gene unclear. Germline V gene lookup returns CDR1 MDHEN and CDR2 SYDVKM. Trimming pared 3 bases from V and 3 bases from J, leaving 9 bases between. The CDR3 spans 14 residues. The CDR3 spells CASSLRYDNQPQHF. DNA for the CDR3: TGTGCCAGCAGTTTGAGGTATGACAATCAGCCCCAGCATTTT. The full variable domain, its missing parts supplied by reference TRBV28 and TRBJ1-5, is DVKVTQSSRYLVKRTGEKVFLECVQDMDHENMFWYRQDPGLGLRLIYFSYDVKMKEKGDIPEGYSVSREKKERFSLILESASTNQTSMYLCASSLRYDNQPQHFGDGTRLSIL.

This clone has only a few counts. The chain carries TRBV4-1 and TRBJ2-6; D not certain. This CDR3 region has 15 residues. The V end was cut by 4 bases, the J end by 0 bases, with 7 bases between. The germline CDR1 and CDR2 sequences are MGHRA and YSYEKL. CDR3 protein: CASSLPGSGANVLTF. The CDR3 nucleotides read TGCGCCAGCAGCCTTCCGGGCTCTGGGGCCAACGTCCTGACTTTC.

This clone was recorded only once. V is TRBV29-1 and J is TRBJ1-2; TRBD1 aligns across 9 bases. Germline CDR1 SQVTM, CDR2 ANQGSEA. The CDR3 runs 18 residues. The V gene end was trimmed by 4 bases and the J gene end by 4 bases; junction bases not matched to a gene: 19. In nucleotides, the CDR3 is TGCAGCGTTGCGCCCCCGGGACAGGGTCCCTTGACTTCCTATGGCTACACCTTC. Encoded protein: CSVAPPGQGPLTSYGYTF.

The chain joins TRBV7-9 to TRBJ2-1, with TRBD1 matching over 7 bases. The ends lost 5 bases at V and 8 bases at J; junction bases unmatched: 12. Germline CDR1 and CDR2: SEHNR and FQNEAQ (reference sequence). This CDR3 has 15 amino acids. CDR3 residues: CASSQHRGGLHEQFF. CDR3 coding DNA: TGTGCCAGCAGCCAACACAGGGGTGGTCTACATGAGCAGTTCTTC. Based on the CDR3 plus reference TRBV7-9 and TRBJ2-1, the full variable domain is DTGVSQNPRHKITKRGQNVTFRCDPISEHNRLYWYRQTLGQGPEFLTYFQNEAQLEKSRLLSDRFSAERPKGSFSTLEIQRTEQGDSAMYLCASSQHRGGLHEQFFGPGTRLTVL.

This clone was seen only a few times. The chain combines TRBV28 with TRBJ2-7, with 7 bases identical to TRBD1. This CDR3 spans 13 amino acids. Germline lookup yields CDR1 MDHEN and CDR2 SYDVKM. V was pared by 8 bases and J by 1 base, with 5 bases of the junction left unmatched. DNA for the CDR3: TGTGCCAGCGGAAGGGGGCGATCCTACGAGCAGTACTTC. This sequence encodes CASGRGRSYEQYF.

This clone was seen more than once but under ten times. The chain combines TRBV7-9 with TRBJ2-5, with 8 positions matching TRBD2. The CDR3 runs 13 residues. V was clipped by 6 bases and J by 4 bases; unmatched bases: 4. Germline V CDR1 and CDR2: SEHNR, FQNEAQ (reference sequence). CDR3 coding DNA: TGTGCCAGCAGGCCGGGACTAGGAGAGACCCAGTACTTC. Residues: CASRPGLGETQYF.

About this clone: Its ends do not fully match the called genes, so a read error is possible. The rearrangement links TRBV2 to TRBJ2-6, with 10 bases fitting TRBD1. The germline V gene has CDR1 SNHLY and CDR2 FYNNEI. This CDR3 has 18 amino acids. The CDR3 DNA reads as TGTGCCAGCAGTGACGACAGGGGGCTCGGGGGTGGGACCAACGTCCTGACTTTC. Amino acids: CASSDDRGLGGGTNVLTF.

Comment on this clone: The DNA is left out, because the CDR3 cannot be placed on it with certainty; the CDR3 is given as TCRdb lists it. The chain has TRBV1 and TRBJ2-6; TRBD1 is taken as the D call from the table, unchecked against the DNA. TRBV1 is listed as a pseudogene. The CDR3 is made up of 18 amino acids, end residues included. The chain's CDR3 is CTSRYVCCAQSRANVLTF.

The gene calls are TRBV14 and TRBJ2-7; D remains unclear. This CDR3 spans 14 amino acids. Looked up from germline, CDR1 is SGHDN and CDR2 is FVKESK. Trimming pared 0 bases from V and 4 bases from J, leaving 10 bases between. CDR3: CASSQDNREYEQYF. The CDR3 DNA is TGTGCCAGCAGCCAAGATAACAGAGAGTACGAGCAGTACTTC.

A few counts support this clone. V usage is TRBV28 and J usage is TRBJ1-1; no reliable D call. Trimming took off 2 bases at V and 5 bases at J, with 6 bases between the two ends. Germline CDR1 reads MDHEN; CDR2 reads SYDVKM. This CDR3 comprises 12 residues. CDR3 sequence: CASSLPRTEAFF. CDR3 nucleotides: TGTGCCAGCAGTTTACCCAGAACTGAAGCTTTCTTT.

This chain uses TRBV15 with TRBJ1-2; weak D call: TRBD1 (5 bases). The CDR3 runs 17 residues. The V end was cut by 1 base, the J end by 6 bases, with 21 bases between. Germline loops: CDR1 LNHNV, CDR2 YYDKDF (reference sequence). CDR3 bases: TGTGCCACCAGCAGAGCGGAGGGCAGGGCCCTTAGAGATGGCTACACCTTC. Translated, it gives CATSRAEGRALRDGYTF.

This sequence joins TRBV11-1 and TRBJ1-3; D is uncertain. This CDR3 is built from 14 residues. CDR1 is SGHAT, CDR2 FQDESV, per germline (reference sequence). Trimming removed 3 bases from V and 4 bases from J, with 10 bases in between. The CDR3 sequence is CASSLRERGNTIYF. Here the CDR3 DNA reads TGTGCCAGCAGCTTGCGGGAAAGAGGAAACACCATATATTTT.

The chain recombines TRBV27 with TRBJ1-5; D unclear. V lost 6 bases and J lost 5, with 11 bases in between. The CDR3 loop spans 13 amino acids. Germline V gene data show CDR1 as MNHEY and CDR2 as SMNVEV (reference sequence). In nucleotides, the CDR3 is TGTGCCAGCAGGGTGACAAGAGATCAGCCCCAGCATTTT. Translating it yields CASRVTRDQPQHF.

This chain uses TRBV4-1 with TRBJ1-1; D unclear. Germline loops: CDR1 MGHRA, CDR2 YSYEKL. Trimming cost V 1 base and J 1 base, with 4 bases left between them. The CDR3 extends over 13 amino acids. Here the CDR3 reads CASSQVRNTEAFF. CDR3 sequence (DNA): TGCGCCAGCAGCCAAGTGAGGAACACTGAAGCTTTCTTT.

This clone was counted only a few times. The chain carries TRBV11-2 and TRBJ2-6; maybe TRBD2 (6 bases). The CDR3 extends over 14 amino acids. With 5 bases removed from V and 1 base from J, the gap between germline ends came to 6 bases. The germline V gene encodes CDR1 SGHAT and CDR2 FQNNGV. The DNA of the CDR3 is TGTGCCAGCAGCCGGGGGTCTGGGGCCAACGTCCTGACTTTC. As protein: CASSRGSGANVLTF.

V usage is TRBV29-1 and J usage is TRBJ1-1; tentatively, D is TRBD1 (5 bases). There are 11 residues in the CDR3. Trimming removed 5 bases from V and 10 bases from J, with 14 bases in between. The germline gives CDR1 SQVTM, CDR2 ANQGSEA. The CDR3 sequence is CSVPSGVGAFF. CDR3 DNA: TGCAGCGTTCCCTCGGGGGTCGGAGCTTTCTTT. The full variable domain, completed using reference TRBV29-1 and TRBJ1-1, is SAVISQKPSRDICQRGTSLTIQCQVDSQVTMMFWYRQQPGQSLTLIATANQGSEATYESGFVIDKFPISRPNLTFSTLTVSNMSPEDSSIYLCSVPSGVGAFFGQGTRLTVV.

This rearrangement joins TRBV7-2 to TRBJ1-2; 7 nucleotides align to TRBD1. Germline CDR1 reads SGHTA; CDR2 reads FQGNSA. Trimming removed 3 bases from V and 6 bases from J; junction bases left unmatched: 7. This CDR3 spans 14 amino acids. CDR3 DNA sequence: TGTGCCAGCAGCTTTTCTTACCAGGGGGATGGCTACACCTTC. Translation: CASSFSYQGDGYTF.

The chain carries TRBV7-9 and TRBJ2-7; TRBD1 agrees at 9 bases. The V segment lost 1 base and the J segment 3 bases; nucleotides outside the gene matches: 4. Germline CDR1 reads SEHNR; CDR2 reads FQNEAQ (reference sequence). CDR3 length: 15 residues. CDR3: CASSLVDRGIYEQYF. The CDR3, as DNA: TGTGCCAGCAGCTTAGTCGACAGGGGGATCTACGAGCAGTACTTC. The entire variable domain, with the rest obtained from reference TRBV7-9 and TRBJ2-7, is as follows: DTGVSQNPRHKITKRGQNVTFRCDPISEHNRLYWYRQTLGQGPEFLTYFQNEAQLEKSRLLSDRFSAERPKGSFSTLEIQRTEQGDSAMYLCASSLVDRGIYEQYFGPGTRLTVT.

This clone was picked up a small number of times. The V and J genes are TRBV5-6 and TRBJ2-7; 9 bases align to TRBD1. V was clipped by 3 bases and J by 5 bases; unmatched bases: 9. From germline, CDR1 is SGHDT and CDR2 YYEEEE. This CDR3 is 15 amino acids long. Here the CDR3 DNA reads TGTGCCAGCAGCTCTCCGGGACAGGGAGATGACGAGCAGTACTTC. Protein product: CASSSPGQGDDEQYF.